This T cell receptor beta chain emerged from a study of shared clonotypes between healthy human individuals. Study-level points and caveats: Genetic and exposure-history diversity was limited by the few donors. Compared with clonotypes that all four donors shared, non-shared clonotypes had lower generation probabilities.

Clones were sequenced by immunoSEQ multiplex PCR, and TCRdb holds only the in-frame ones, with some missing. Counted here are about 990,000 clones, 70% to 80% occurring once; the ten biggest clones make up 0.5% to 0.65%. The CDR3 length is 14 residues. CDR1 SGHTS and CDR2 YDEGEE come from the germline V gene. V was trimmed by 0 bases and J by 3 bases, leaving 8 bases between them. This clone appeared a single time. The antigen remains undetermined. The rearrangement uses TRBV5-8 and TRBJ2-3; TRBD1 is a possible D gene (5 bases). The receptor was isolated from a man younger than 35 in good health. Some clones in this sample may be carry-over from other donors' samples. Sequences were obtained from memory CD4+ T cells from PBMCs. Subset meaning: CD45RA-negative fraction. The DNA for the CDR3 is TGTGCCAGCAGCTTGGACAGGTCGACAGATACGCAGTATTTT. Translation: CASSLDRSTDTQYF.